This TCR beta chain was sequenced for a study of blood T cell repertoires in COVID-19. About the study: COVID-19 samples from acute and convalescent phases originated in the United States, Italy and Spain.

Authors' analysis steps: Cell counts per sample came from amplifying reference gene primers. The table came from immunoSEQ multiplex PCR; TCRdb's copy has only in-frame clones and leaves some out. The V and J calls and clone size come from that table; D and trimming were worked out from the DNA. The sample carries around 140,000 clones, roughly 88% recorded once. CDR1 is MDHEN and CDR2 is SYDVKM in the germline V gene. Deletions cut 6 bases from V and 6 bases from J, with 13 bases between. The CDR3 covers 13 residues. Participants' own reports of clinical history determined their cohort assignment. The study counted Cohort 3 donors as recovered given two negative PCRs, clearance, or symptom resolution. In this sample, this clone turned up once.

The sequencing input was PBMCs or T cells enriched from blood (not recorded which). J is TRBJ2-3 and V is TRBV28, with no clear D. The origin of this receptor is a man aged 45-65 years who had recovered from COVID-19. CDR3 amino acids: CASSAILRDTQYF. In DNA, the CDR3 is TGTGCCAGCAGCGCTATACTAAGGGATACGCAGTATTTT.